These 4 T cell receptor beta chains came from one sample sequenced in a study of blood T cell repertoires in COVID-19. This table comes from immunoSEQ multiplex PCR, and its TCRdb copy is limited to in-frame clones, with some not included. The sample lists under 250,000 clones, 86% occurring once. The specimen sequenced was peripheral blood. The receptor set was obtained from a woman of 80 years or more with COVID-19, enrolled during active disease.

V gene TRBV6-5 combines with J gene TRBJ1-6; 10 positions match TRBD1. V shed 6 bases and J 7 bases; nucleotides not matched to a gene: 3. The germline V gene encodes CDR1 MNHEY and CDR2 SVGAGI. The CDR3 length is 14 residues. DNA of the CDR3: TGTGCCAGCAGGAAGGACAGGGGGAATTCACCCCTCCACTTT. Protein: CASRKDRGNSPLHF.

This rearrangement joins TRBV6-6 to TRBJ1-1; D unresolved. With 2 bases removed from V and 10 bases from J, the gap between germline ends came to 14 bases. The CDR3 runs 13 residues. The germline CDR1 and CDR2 sequences are MNHNY and SVGAGI (reference sequence). The CDR3 protein is CASSYAGSSGAFF. DNA of the CDR3: TGTGCCAGCAGTTACGCAGGATCCAGCGGAGCTTTCTTT.

Concerning this clone: Other DNA sequences in this sample translate to the same CDR3. The V gene is TRBV5-1, the J gene TRBJ2-2, with D tentatively TRBD1 (5 bases). Germline lookup yields CDR1 SGHRS and CDR2 YFSETQ. CDR3 length equals 14 residues. The V end was cut by 0 bases, the J end by 5 bases, with 8 bases between. The CDR3 spells CASSLEGATGELFF. The DNA of the CDR3 is TGCGCCAGCAGCTTGGAAGGGGCGACCGGGGAGCTGTTTTTT.

This clone was found a few times. The chain is built from TRBV19 and TRBJ1-5; 7 bases fit TRBD1. The germline gives CDR1 LNHDA, CDR2 SQIVND (reference sequence). Trimming took 3 bases from V and 4 from J; bases not matched to a gene: 6. The CDR3 sequence is 15 residues long. The CDR3 is CASSMSTGTNQPQHF. The CDR3 DNA is TGTGCCAGTAGTATGTCGACAGGGACTAATCAGCCCCAGCATTTT.